This T cell receptor beta chain was identified during a study of regulatory T cells in long-lasting Graves disease. Time point denoted: persistent/refractory GD, antithyroid drugs over 5 years with positive TRAb. The authors made the TCR library using RNA they extracted from PBMCs. Libraries of TCR beta came from iRepertoire HTBI primers plus Arm-PCR of CDR3 regions. Via MiXCR, TCRdb re-called the multiplex PCR reads, giving one row per CDR3 protein. The data hold 400,000 or so distinct CDR3 sequences, with 20% observed a single time. CDR3 size: 12 residues. CDR1 and CDR2 (germline): SQVTM, ANQGSEA. Trimming removed 5 bases from V and 3 bases from J, with 11 bases in between. This clonotype was seen at least ten times.

This rearrangement joins TRBV29-1 to TRBJ2-7, with TRBD2 as a possible D gene (6 bases). The source material was peripheral blood mononuclear cells (PBMCs), sampled when the disease was refractory, from a patient treated with antithyroid drugs. This receptor was obtained from a female donor with Graves disease. The CDR3 loop reads CSVWDGGYEQYF. Here the CDR3 DNA reads TGCAGCGTTTGGGACGGGGGCTACGAGCAGTACTTC.